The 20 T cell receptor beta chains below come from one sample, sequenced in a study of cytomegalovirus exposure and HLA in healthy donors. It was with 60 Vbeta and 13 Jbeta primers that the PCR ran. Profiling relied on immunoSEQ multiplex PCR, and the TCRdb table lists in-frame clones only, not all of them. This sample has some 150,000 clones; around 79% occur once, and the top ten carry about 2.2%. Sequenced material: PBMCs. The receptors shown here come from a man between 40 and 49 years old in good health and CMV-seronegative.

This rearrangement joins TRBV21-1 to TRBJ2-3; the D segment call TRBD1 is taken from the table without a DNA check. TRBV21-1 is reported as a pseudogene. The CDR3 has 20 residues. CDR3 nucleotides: TGTGCCAGCAGCAAACCCGGTGTGCCCAGGGGGGCCCCAAGCACAGATACGCAGTATTTT. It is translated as CASSKPGVPRGAPSTDTQYF.

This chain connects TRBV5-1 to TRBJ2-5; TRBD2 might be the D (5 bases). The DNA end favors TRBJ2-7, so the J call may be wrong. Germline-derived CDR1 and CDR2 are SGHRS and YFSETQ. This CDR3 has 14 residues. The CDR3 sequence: CASSLERLTYEQYF. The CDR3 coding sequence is TGCGCCAGCAGCTTGGAGCGGTTAACCTACGAGCAGTACTTC.

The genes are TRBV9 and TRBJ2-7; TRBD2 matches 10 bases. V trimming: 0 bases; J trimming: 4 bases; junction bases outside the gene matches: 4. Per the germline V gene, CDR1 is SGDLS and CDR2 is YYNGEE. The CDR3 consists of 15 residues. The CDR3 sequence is CASSVAASGSYEQYF. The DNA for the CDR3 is TGTGCCAGCAGCGTAGCCGCTAGCGGGAGTTACGAGCAGTACTTC. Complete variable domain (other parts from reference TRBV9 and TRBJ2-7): DSGVTQTPKHLITATGQRVTLRCSPRSGDLSVYWYQQSLDQGLQFLIQYYNGEERAKGNILERFSAQQFPDLHSELNLSSLELGDSALYFCASSVAASGSYEQYFGPGTRLTVT.

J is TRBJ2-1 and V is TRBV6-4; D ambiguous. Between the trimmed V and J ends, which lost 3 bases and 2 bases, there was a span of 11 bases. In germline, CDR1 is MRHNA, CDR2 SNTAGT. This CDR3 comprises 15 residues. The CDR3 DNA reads TGTGCCAGCAGTGATGCGCGGCTCCCCTACAATGAGCAGTTCTTC. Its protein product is CASSDARLPYNEQFF.

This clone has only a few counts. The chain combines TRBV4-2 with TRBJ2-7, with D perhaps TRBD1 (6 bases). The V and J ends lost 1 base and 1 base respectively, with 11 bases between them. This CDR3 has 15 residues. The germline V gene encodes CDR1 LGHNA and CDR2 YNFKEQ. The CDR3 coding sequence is TGTGCCAGCAGCCAAGGGACAGACGGTTCCTACGAGCAGTACTTC. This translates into CASSQGTDGSYEQYF.

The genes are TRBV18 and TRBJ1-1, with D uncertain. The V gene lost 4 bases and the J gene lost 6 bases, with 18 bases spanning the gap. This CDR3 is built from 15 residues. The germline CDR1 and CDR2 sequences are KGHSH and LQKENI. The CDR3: CASSRENGAGAEAFF. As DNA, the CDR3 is TGTGCCAGCTCACGGGAGAATGGAGCTGGGGCTGAAGCTTTCTTT.

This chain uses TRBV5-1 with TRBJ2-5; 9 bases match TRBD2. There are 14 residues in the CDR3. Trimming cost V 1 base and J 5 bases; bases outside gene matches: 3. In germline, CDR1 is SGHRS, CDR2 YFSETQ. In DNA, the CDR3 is TGCGCCAGCAGCTTGACTAGCGGGTATGAGACCCAGTACTTC. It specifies CASSLTSGYETQYF.

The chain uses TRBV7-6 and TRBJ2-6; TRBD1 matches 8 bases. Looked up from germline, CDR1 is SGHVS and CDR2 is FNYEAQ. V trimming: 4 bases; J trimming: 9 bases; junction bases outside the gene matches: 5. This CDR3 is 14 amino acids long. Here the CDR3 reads CASSWPGQVNVLTF. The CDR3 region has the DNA TGTGCCAGCAGCTGGCCGGGACAGGTCAACGTCCTGACTTTC.

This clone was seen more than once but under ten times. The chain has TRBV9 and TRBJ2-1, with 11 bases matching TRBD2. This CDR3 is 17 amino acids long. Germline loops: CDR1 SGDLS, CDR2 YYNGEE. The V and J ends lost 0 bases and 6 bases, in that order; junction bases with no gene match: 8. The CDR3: CASSVAVLAGGGNEQFF. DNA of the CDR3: TGTGCCAGCAGCGTAGCAGTTCTAGCGGGAGGCGGCAATGAGCAGTTCTTC.

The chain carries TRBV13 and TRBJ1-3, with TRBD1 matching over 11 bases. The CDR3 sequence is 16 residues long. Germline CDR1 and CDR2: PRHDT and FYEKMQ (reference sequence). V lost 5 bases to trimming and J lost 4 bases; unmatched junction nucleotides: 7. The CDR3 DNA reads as TGTGCCAGCAGCCCGAGGGGGACAGGGGGAGGAAACACCATATATTTT. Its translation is CASSPRGTGGGNTIYF.

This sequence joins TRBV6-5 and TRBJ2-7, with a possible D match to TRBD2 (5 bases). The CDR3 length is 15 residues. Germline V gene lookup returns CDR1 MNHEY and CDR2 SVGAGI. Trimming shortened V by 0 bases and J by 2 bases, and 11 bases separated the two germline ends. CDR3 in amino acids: CASSYSTTGAYEQYF. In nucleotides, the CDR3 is TGTGCCAGCAGTTACTCGACTACCGGGGCCTACGAGCAGTACTTC.

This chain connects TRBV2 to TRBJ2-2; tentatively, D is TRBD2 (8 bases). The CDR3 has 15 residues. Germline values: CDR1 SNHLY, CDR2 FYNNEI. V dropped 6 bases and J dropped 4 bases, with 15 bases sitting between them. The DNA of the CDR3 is TGTGCCAGCAGGGAGACAGGGACTAGCACCGGGGAGCTGTTTTTT. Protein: CASRETGTSTGELFF.

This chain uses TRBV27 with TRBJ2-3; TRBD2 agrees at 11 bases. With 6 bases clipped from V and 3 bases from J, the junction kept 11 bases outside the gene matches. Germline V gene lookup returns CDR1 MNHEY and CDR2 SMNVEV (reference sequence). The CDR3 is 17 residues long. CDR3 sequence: CASRPRTSGSLTDTQYF. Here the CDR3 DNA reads TGTGCCAGCAGACCACGGACTAGCGGGTCTTTGACAGATACGCAGTATTTT.

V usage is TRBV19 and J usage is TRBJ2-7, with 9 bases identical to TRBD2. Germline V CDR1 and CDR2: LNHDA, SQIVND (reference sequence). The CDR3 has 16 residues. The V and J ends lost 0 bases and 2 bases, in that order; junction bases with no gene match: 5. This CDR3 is CASSIDKIAGAYEQYF. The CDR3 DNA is TGTGCCAGTAGTATAGATAAAATAGCGGGAGCCTACGAGCAGTACTTC.

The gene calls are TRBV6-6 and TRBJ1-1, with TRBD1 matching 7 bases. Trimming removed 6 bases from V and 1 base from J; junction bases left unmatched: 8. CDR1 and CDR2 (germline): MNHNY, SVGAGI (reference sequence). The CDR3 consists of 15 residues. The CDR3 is CASRRDSQKNTEAFF. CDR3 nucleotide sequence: TGTGCCAGCAGGCGGGACAGCCAAAAGAACACTGAAGCTTTCTTT.

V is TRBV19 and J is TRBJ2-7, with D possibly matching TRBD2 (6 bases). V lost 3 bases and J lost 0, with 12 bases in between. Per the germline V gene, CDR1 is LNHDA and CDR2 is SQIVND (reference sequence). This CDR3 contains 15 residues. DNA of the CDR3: TGTGCCAGTAGTATTAGCGGCTCAAGCTCCTACGAGCAGTACTTC. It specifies CASSISGSSSYEQYF.

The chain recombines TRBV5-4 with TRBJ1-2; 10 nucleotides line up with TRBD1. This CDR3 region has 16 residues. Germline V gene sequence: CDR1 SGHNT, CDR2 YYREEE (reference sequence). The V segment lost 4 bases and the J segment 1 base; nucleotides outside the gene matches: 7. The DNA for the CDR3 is TGTGCCAGCAGCCTGGGACAGGGGACCCTTAACTATGGCTACACCTTC. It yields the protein CASSLGQGTLNYGYTF.

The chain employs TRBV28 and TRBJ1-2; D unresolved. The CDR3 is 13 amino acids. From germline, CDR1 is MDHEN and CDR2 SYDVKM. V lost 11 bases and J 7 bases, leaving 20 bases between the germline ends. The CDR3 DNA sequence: TGTGCCTCAGGAGGAATAAATTACGGTGGCTACACCTTC. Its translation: CASGGINYGGYTF.

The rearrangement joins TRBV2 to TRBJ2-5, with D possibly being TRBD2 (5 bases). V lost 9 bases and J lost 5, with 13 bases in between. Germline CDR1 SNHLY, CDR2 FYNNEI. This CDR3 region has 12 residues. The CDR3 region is CASTGITETQYF. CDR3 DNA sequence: TGTGCCAGTACCGGGATTACGGAGACCCAGTACTTC.

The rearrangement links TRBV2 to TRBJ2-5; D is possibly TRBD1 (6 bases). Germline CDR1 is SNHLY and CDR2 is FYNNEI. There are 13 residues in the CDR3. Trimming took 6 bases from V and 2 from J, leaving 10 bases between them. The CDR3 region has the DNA TGTGCCAGCAGGGCCAGGGGACAAGAGACCCAGTACTTC. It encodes CASRARGQETQYF.